Sequencing of this TCR beta chain was carried out in a study of CD8 T cells in ankylosing spondylitis. V dropped 8 bases and J dropped 0; count of bases not matched to a gene: 8. This CDR3 has 16 residues. The germline gives CDR1 LGHDT, CDR2 YNNKEL (reference sequence). Study-level results: Reports of some motif variants in reactive arthritis synovial fluid and blood predate this one.

This clonotype came up many times. The antigen is not known. Generation of TCR beta libraries employed quantitative 5'-RACE incorporating molecular barcodes. Each CDR3 protein is one row after TCRdb ran MiXCR on the 5' RACE reads. The sample shows 340,000 or so distinct CDR3 sequences, over 12% of them seen only once. The TCR sequence derives from a male donor with ankylosing spondylitis or in good health (not recorded which). V and J are TRBV3-1 and TRBJ1-5; 9 positions match TRBD1. The specimen was blood, either unsorted or a sorted T cell fraction (not recorded which). The CDR3 coding sequence is TGTGCCAGCCAAGGGGGGGACAGGGATAGCAATCAGCCCCAGCATTTT. Its protein is CASQGGDRDSNQPQHF.